This T cell receptor (beta chain) was identified in a study of early stage breast cancer tumors. V was trimmed by 3 bases and J by 7 bases, leaving 36 bases between them. Germline values: CDR1 SGHTA, CDR2 FQGTGA. This CDR3 contains 22 residues. TCRdb's copy holds only in-frame clones and misses some; the assay was immunoSEQ multiplex PCR. The data contain around 28,000 clones, almost 75% of them singletons. The chain uses TRBV7-3 and TRBJ1-4; no definite D call. The sample taken for sequencing was breast tumor tissue. This clonotype was sampled from a person aged 30-39 years with breast cancer. CDR3: CASSLVHPFWPGGSKEGEKLFF. The CDR3, as DNA: TGTGCCAGCAGCTTGGTTCACCCGTTCTGGCCAGGAGGTTCGAAAGAGGGTGAAAAACTGTTTTTT.